Below, 10 T cell receptor beta chains from the same sample are listed, as sequenced in a study of T cell responses to AZD1222 COVID-19 vaccine. Only in-frame clones appear in the TCRdb table, and some are missing; sequencing was by immunoSEQ multiplex PCR. The data contain 90,000 to 150,000 clones, over 85% of them singletons. The source material was peripheral blood, sampled on day 0 of AZD1222 vaccination. The receptors shown here come from an adult in good health.

This chain connects TRBV3-1 (or the pseudogene TRBV3-2) to TRBJ1-6; D is possibly TRBD1 (6 bases). Germline CDR1 LGHDT, CDR2 YNNKEL (reference sequence). This CDR3 spans 16 amino acids. The germline V and J ends were trimmed by 2 bases and 1 base, with 9 bases remaining between them. The CDR3: CASSQQTGSYNSPLHF. CDR3 coding DNA: TGTGCCAGCAGCCAACAAACAGGGTCCTATAATTCACCCCTCCACTTT.

The rearrangement uses TRBV7-9 and TRBJ1-5; 9 nucleotides match TRBD1. The germline V gene has CDR1 SEHNR and CDR2 FQNEAQ (reference sequence). Trimming took 5 bases from V and 3 from J; bases not matched to a gene: 5. This CDR3 has 15 amino acids. The CDR3 sequence: CASSQTGGYNQPQHF. The CDR3 coding sequence is TGTGCCAGCAGCCAAACAGGGGGCTACAATCAGCCCCAGCATTTT. Filled out from reference TRBV7-9 and TRBJ1-5, the complete variable domain reads DTGVSQNPRHKITKRGQNVTFRCDPISEHNRLYWYRQTLGQGPEFLTYFQNEAQLEKSRLLSDRFSAERPKGSFSTLEIQRTEQGDSAMYLCASSQTGGYNQPQHFGDGTRLSIL.

J is TRBJ1-2 and V is TRBV12-5; 8 bases agree with TRBD1. The CDR3 is 13 amino acids. Germline CDR1 is LGHNT and CDR2 is FRNRAP. J was trimmed by 7 bases and V by 3 bases; bases with no gene match: 4. This CDR3 reads CASGFGQGGGYTF. The CDR3 region has the DNA TGTGCTAGTGGTTTTGGACAGGGAGGTGGCTACACCTTC. The entire variable domain, with the rest obtained from reference TRBV12-5 and TRBJ1-2, is as follows: DARVTQTPRHKVTEMGQEVTMRCQPILGHNTVFWYRQTMMQGLELLAYFRNRAPLDDSGMPKDRFSAEMPDATLATLKIQPSEPRDSAVYFCASGFGQGGGYTFGSGTRLTVV.

The rearrangement links TRBV19 to TRBJ1-1; D is undetermined. CDR3 size: 15 residues. The germline V gene has CDR1 LNHDA and CDR2 SQIVND (reference sequence). V shed 7 bases and J shed 0 bases, with 15 bases lying between them. DNA of the CDR3: TGTGCCAGTACCCTAGGTGGAGGGTTGAACACTGAAGCTTTCTTT. It specifies CASTLGGGLNTEAFF.

The chain carries TRBV7-9 and TRBJ1-5, with D unresolved. Trimming took 3 bases from V and 1 from J, leaving 13 bases between them. This CDR3 contains 16 residues. Germline lookup yields CDR1 SEHNR and CDR2 FQNEAQ (reference sequence). This chain's CDR3 is CASSLGWGGSNQPQHF. CDR3 coding DNA: TGTGCCAGCAGCTTGGGTTGGGGTGGAAGCAATCAGCCCCAGCATTTT.

As DNA, the CDR3 is TGTGCCAGCAGCCGCTCAGGGGGCGCGTGGAACAATGAGCAGTTCTTC. Its translation: CASSRSGGAWNNEQFF. This sequence joins TRBV14 and TRBJ2-1, with 8 bases fitting TRBD1. Germline CDR1 reads SGHDN; CDR2 reads FVKESK. Trimming cost V 4 bases and J 5 bases; bases outside gene matches: 10. The CDR3 spans 16 residues.

The V gene is TRBV7-9, the J gene TRBJ2-1, with 8 positions matching TRBD1. V shed 5 bases, J shed 3 bases, and the junction held 6 bases outside the gene matches. Looked up from germline, CDR1 is SEHNR and CDR2 is FQNEAQ (reference sequence). The CDR3 loop spans 15 amino acids. Here the CDR3 reads CASSPPGQGYNEQFF. The CDR3 DNA is TGTGCCAGCAGCCCCCCCGGACAGGGCTACAATGAGCAGTTCTTC.

This clone has only a few counts. This chain uses TRBV28 with TRBJ1-1; D possibly corresponds to TRBD1 (5 bases). Germline V gene sequence: CDR1 MDHEN, CDR2 SYDVKM. Between the trimmed V and J ends, which lost 5 bases and 4 bases, there was a span of 14 bases. The CDR3 spans 14 residues. CDR3 DNA: TGTGCCAGCAGTCTGGCCTCCGGGGGCACTGAAGCTTTCTTT. Amino acid sequence: CASSLASGGTEAFF.

This clone was recorded only once. The genes are TRBV18 and TRBJ2-2; 10 bases line up with TRBD2. This CDR3 spans 14 amino acids. Trimming took 8 bases from V and 5 from J; bases not matched to a gene: 5. CDR1 is KGHSH and CDR2 is LQKENI in the germline V gene. The CDR3, as DNA: TGTGCCAGCCGGACTAGCGGTGGTACCGGGGAGCTGTTTTTT. This encodes CASRTSGGTGELFF.

The V gene is TRBV27, the J gene TRBJ1-2; TRBD1 is a possible D gene (5 bases). The CDR3 loop spans 15 amino acids. V lost 0 bases and J lost 4, with 12 bases in between. Per the germline V gene, CDR1 is MNHEY and CDR2 is SMNVEV (reference sequence). The DNA for the CDR3 is TGTGCCAGCAGTTTATCCACAGGCCCTACCTATGGCTACACCTTC. This encodes CASSLSTGPTYGYTF.